The T cell receptor beta chain described here comes from a study of OX40 agonist ivuxolimab in advanced cancers. About the full investigation: Ivuxolimab was an agonistic, fully human IgG2 monoclonal antibody directed against OX40 (CD134), a costimulatory receptor. Intravenous ivuxolimab was administered to patients every 2 weeks at six dose levels: 0.01, 0.1, 0.3, 1.5, 3 and 10 mg/kg. Among the approximately 54 dose-escalation patients, approximately 20 had hepatocellular carcinoma, approximately 15 melanoma, 9 renal cell carcinoma and 9 head and neck cancer. The dose-escalation cohort was about 87% male with a mean age of roughly 60 years, ranging from about 23 to 85. Prior anti-PD-1, anti-PD-L1 or anti-CTLA-4 therapy was permitted, and 40% of dose-escalation patients had received checkpoint inhibitors. Partial responses occurred in three dose-escalation patients, of whom one had hepatocellular carcinoma and two had cutaneous melanoma. The purpose of peripheral TCRbeta sequencing was to test whether ivuxolimab changed TCR sequence diversity and led to clonal T-cell expansion. The paper covers the monotherapy dose-escalation part of the phase I ivuxolimab trial, which included N of about 51 patients.

A word on this clone: What this receptor recognizes is not known. Per-base quality was not reported, and no clone a single base away is much larger than it.

Beyond this particular receptor, the publication reports: At doses of 0.1 to 3.0 mg/kg, clonal expansion of both CD4+ and CD8+ T cells in blood was seen between baseline and week 6. In the 0.1-3.0 mg/kg groups, partial responders were among the patients with the lowest normalized peripheral clonal expansion, particularly in CD8+ T cells. Low levels of normalized T-cell clonal expansion were also seen in some patients who did not respond. On average, CD8+ T cells showed more expanded clones than CD4+ T cells after ivuxolimab. Which antigens the clonally expanded peripheral T cells were specific for was not determined.

Patients with a history of autoimmune disease or receiving systemic immunosuppression were excluded from the trial. In every dose cohort, peripheral blood was drawn for TCR sequencing at baseline, cycle 4 day 1, and cycle 7 day 1. The samples were drawn from a first-in-human, open-label, multicenter phase I dose-escalation trial of ivuxolimab. The trial enrolled adults with locally advanced or metastatic head and neck squamous cell, hepatocellular, melanoma or renal cell carcinoma. CD4+ and CD8+ T cells were sorted separately from peripheral blood before TCR sequencing. Genomic DNA was isolated from the sorted cells so that the TCRbeta CDR3 region could be sequenced. TCRbeta CDR3 regions were sequenced using the immunoSEQ Assay. TCRdb mirrors the immuneACCESS table, restricted to in-frame sequences. Some clones are absent from its copies; in checked studies, under half trace to an unresolved V gene, and the reason for the others is unknown. The sample table records roughly 61,000 clones; 70% to 90% of these occur just once. About 2% of the sample comes from the top ten.

The CDR3 numbers 16 residues from cysteine through phenylalanine. Only CDR3 DNA remains: 48 bases, in frame from the first base. V and J lose 1 base and 0 bases, and a span of 9 bases separates them. Via the germline V gene, CDR1 is SGHTA and CDR2 FQGNSA. This sequence uses TRBV7-2 and TRBJ2-2, with a tentative D call of TRBD1 or TRBD2, each matching 6 bases. The sequencing here drew on CD4+ or CD8+ T cells sorted from blood, taken in a trial of the OX40 agonist ivuxolimab. The sequence was obtained from an adult with an advanced solid tumor such as melanoma, head and neck, liver or kidney cancer. In nucleotides, the sequence is TGTGCCAGCAGCTTAGACGGGGGCACGAACACCGGGGAGCTGTTTTTT. It encodes CASSLDGGTNTGELFF.